These 32 T cell receptor beta chains originate from one sample sequenced in a study of T cells after yellow fever vaccination. Each CDR3 protein gets one entry after TCRdb re-called the 5' RACE reads with MiXCR. The sample lists approximately 510,000 distinct CDR3 sequences, about a fifth seen once, with about a sixth in the top ten. The sequencing here drew on PBMCs, taken approximately 22 days after the first yellow fever vaccination. The receptor set was obtained from a young man who received the YFV17D yellow fever vaccine.

This clonotype was observed a handful of times. The chain joins TRBV21-1 to TRBJ2-3. TRBV21-1 is described as a pseudogene. This CDR3 has 14 residues. The CDR3 here is CASSSSVYTDTQYF. The CDR3 coding sequence is TGTGCCAGCAGCAGTTCTGTCTACACAGATACGCAGTATTTT.

The chain combines TRBV5-1 with TRBJ1-4; 8 bases fit TRBD1. Germline V gene sequence: CDR1 SGHRS, CDR2 YFSETQ. Losses at the gene ends were 4 bases for V and 5 bases for J; bases not matched to a gene: 1. The length of the CDR3 is 13 residues. The CDR3 is CASSTGGNEKLFF. The CDR3 region has the DNA TGCGCCAGCAGCACAGGGGGGAATGAAAAACTGTTTTTT.

The chain combines TRBV5-1 with TRBJ1-1; D may be TRBD1 (6 bases). The V and J ends lost 4 bases and 2 bases respectively, with 12 bases between them. CDR3 length equals 14 residues. The germline gives CDR1 SGHRS, CDR2 YFSETQ. The CDR3 coding sequence is TGCGCCAGCAGCCCAAGGACAGATAACACTGAAGCTTTCTTT. This encodes CASSPRTDNTEAFF.

The chain recombines TRBV12-3 or TRBV12-4 with TRBJ1-2; D not resolved. This CDR3 contains 14 residues. V dropped 10 bases and J dropped 6 bases, with 21 bases sitting between them. The CDR3, as DNA: TGTGCCACCACGGCTGGGCAGTCGAAGAATGGCTACACCTTC. Its protein is CATTAGQSKNGYTF.

The sample holds a few counts of this clonotype. The V gene is TRBV7-2, the J gene TRBJ1-2; 7 positions match TRBD1. The ends lost 3 bases at V and 2 bases at J; junction bases unmatched: 6. Looked up from germline, CDR1 is SGHTA and CDR2 is FQGNSA. The CDR3 covers 15 residues. Here the CDR3 reads CASSFQGVVNYGYTF. The CDR3 DNA reads TGTGCCAGCAGCTTCCAGGGGGTCGTCAACTATGGCTACACCTTC.

This chain joins TRBV5-6 and TRBJ1-2; TRBD1 is a possible D gene (5 bases). Deletions cut 2 bases from V and 2 bases from J, with 10 bases between. Germline CDR1 SGHDT, CDR2 YYEEEE. The CDR3 sequence is 14 residues long. The CDR3 DNA sequence: TGTGCCAGCAGCTTCAGGGACCGAAACTATGGCTACACCTTC. Translating gives CASSFRDRNYGYTF.

The table lists this clonotype with a few counts. The genes are TRBV20-1 and TRBJ1-2; D remains ambiguous. V gave up 0 bases and J gave up 9 bases, with 11 bases separating them. There are 12 residues in the CDR3. Germline lookup yields CDR1 DFQATT and CDR2 SNEGSKA (reference sequence). Here the CDR3 reads CSARDQSDRYTF. The CDR3 nucleotides are TGCAGTGCTAGAGATCAAAGTGATCGCTACACCTTC.

The rearrangement joins TRBV7-7 to TRBJ2-5; no clear D gene. This CDR3 has 14 amino acids. Germline loops: CDR1 SSHAT, CDR2 FNYEAQ (reference sequence). V gave up 0 bases and J gave up 5 bases, with 10 bases separating them. CDR3 DNA sequence: TGTGCCAGCAGCTTAGCTTCCAGTTTGGAGACCCAGTACTTC. It is translated as CASSLASSLETQYF.

This clonotype was counted between two and nine times. This rearrangement joins TRBV28 to TRBJ2-7, with D perhaps matching TRBD2 (6 bases). Per the germline V gene, CDR1 is MDHEN and CDR2 is SYDVKM. The CDR3 covers 13 residues. Trimming shortened V by 5 bases and J by 4 bases, and 12 bases separated the two germline ends. The DNA for the CDR3 is TGTGCCAGCAGTCCTGCGGCGGGGTACGAGCAGTACGTC. This sequence encodes CASSPAAGYEQYV.

The chain uses TRBV7-8 and TRBJ2-2; TRBD1 is a possible D gene (5 bases). Germline CDR1 SGHVS, CDR2 FQNEAQ. Trimming removed 0 bases from V and 2 bases from J, with 13 bases in between. This CDR3 is built from 17 residues. The CDR3 nucleotides read TGTGCCAGCAGCTTAGCCCCGCCCGGACAAAACACCGGGGAGCTGTTTTTT. It yields the protein CASSLAPPGQNTGELFF.

This chain uses TRBV6-1 with TRBJ1-6; 8 bases line up with TRBD1. V lost 5 bases and J lost 13; bases outside the gene matches: 25. The germline gives CDR1 MNHNS, CDR2 SASEGT. This CDR3 is built from 19 residues. CDR3: CASSPPGQAMSLALAPLHF. Here the CDR3 DNA reads TGTGCCAGCAGTCCACCGGGACAGGCTATGTCTCTGGCACTAGCTCCCCTCCACTTT.

This clonotype was observed a handful of times. J is TRBJ2-1 and V is TRBV7-8, with a weak D call TRBD1 (5 bases). V was cut by 7 bases and J by 6 bases, with 13 bases left in between. Germline V gene lookup returns CDR1 SGHVS and CDR2 FQNEAQ. The CDR3 has 13 residues. CDR3 region: CASITLGANEQFF. The CDR3 DNA reads TGTGCCAGCATCACCTTAGGGGCCAATGAGCAGTTCTTC. Looking up the rest from reference TRBV7-8 and TRBJ2-1 gives the full variable domain: GAGVSQSPRYKVAKRGQDVALRCDPISGHVSLFWYQQALGQGPEFLTYFQNEAQLDKSGLPSDRFFAERPEGSVSTLKIQRTQQEDSAVYLCASITLGANEQFFGPGTRLTVL.

This clonotype occurred a few times. The chain links TRBV28 to TRBJ2-2; tentative D call: TRBD1 (6 bases). The V gene lost 6 bases and the J gene lost 1 base, with 12 bases spanning the gap. The germline CDR1 and CDR2 sequences are MDHEN and SYDVKM. The CDR3 loop spans 15 amino acids. CDR3 residues: CASRASDRNTGELFF. In DNA, the CDR3 is TGTGCCAGCAGGGCCTCGGACAGGAACACCGGGGAGCTGTTTTTT.

The chain carries TRBV25-1 and TRBJ2-5; 9 nucleotides agree with TRBD2. The CDR3 totals 19 residues. Trimming took 1 base from V and 1 from J; bases not matched to a gene: 13. The V gene's germline CDR1 is MGHDK and CDR2 SYGVNS. The CDR3 nucleotides are TGTGCCAGCAGTGAATCGGGGGTATTAGCGGGGGAACCCCAAGAGACCCAGTACTTC. It yields the protein CASSESGVLAGEPQETQYF. Supplemented by reference TRBV25-1 and TRBJ2-5, the full variable domain reads EADIYQTPRYLVIGTGKKITLECSQTMGHDKMYWYQQDPGMELHLIHYSYGVNSTEKGDLSSESTVSRIRTEHFPLTLESARPSHTSQYLCASSESGVLAGEPQETQYFGPGTRLLVL.

This chain uses TRBV7-3 with TRBJ2-2; D possibly matches TRBD1 or TRBD2 (5 bases each). The CDR3 is made up of 15 amino acids. Trimming took off 1 base at V and 3 bases at J, with 9 bases between the two ends. CDR1 SGHTA and CDR2 FQGTGA come from the germline V gene. The CDR3 spells CASSLNGGYTGELFF. The CDR3 region has the DNA TGTGCCAGCAGCTTAAATGGGGGATACACCGGGGAGCTGTTTTTT.

This clonotype was found a few times. This rearrangement joins TRBV7-2 to TRBJ1-1; TRBD1 agrees at 10 bases. J was trimmed by 5 bases and V by 2 bases; bases with no gene match: 5. Germline assignment: CDR1 SGHTA and CDR2 FQGNSA. This CDR3 spans 15 amino acids. The CDR3 bases are TGTGCCAGCAGCTTAAGGGACAGGGGCGAGACTGAAGCTTTCTTT. Translating it yields CASSLRDRGETEAFF.

The chain links TRBV20-1 to TRBJ2-5; 10 bases fit TRBD2. V shed 0 bases, J shed 5 bases, and the junction held 18 bases outside the gene matches. The CDR3 is made up of 19 amino acids. The germline gives CDR1 DFQATT, CDR2 SNEGSKA (reference sequence). The CDR3 protein is CSARDSIGLADFTMETQYF. The CDR3 DNA follows: TGCAGTGCTAGAGATTCTATCGGACTAGCGGACTTTACGATGGAGACCCAGTACTTC.

This clonotype has ten or more counts. The rearrangement joins TRBV30 to TRBJ2-7; D tentatively reads TRBD1 or TRBD2 (5 bases each). Germline assignment: CDR1 GTSNPN and CDR2 SVGIG (reference sequence). The CDR3 length is 15 residues. V was trimmed by 2 bases and J by 4 bases, leaving 18 bases between them. The CDR3 protein is CAWSREGPDPYEQYF. CDR3 nucleotides: TGTGCCTGGAGTCGAGAGGGACCCGACCCGTACGAGCAGTACTTC.

In regard to this clonotype: A much larger clone differs from this one at a single base, so this may be a read error. This chain links TRBV6-5 with TRBJ2-1, with no clear D. The CDR3 is 13 amino acids. Germline-derived CDR1 and CDR2 are MNHEY and SVGAGI. V was clipped by 2 bases and J by 3 bases, with 5 bases between them. The CDR3 DNA is TGTGCCAGCAGTTACGACGGCTACAATGAGCAGTTCTTC. This encodes CASSYDGYNEQFF.

This chain connects TRBV7-2 to TRBJ2-5; no reliable D call. The CDR3 contains 13 residues. The germline V gene has CDR1 SGHTA and CDR2 FQGNSA. The V gene lost 0 bases and the J gene lost 6 bases, with 8 bases spanning the gap. The CDR3 DNA reads TGTGCCAGCAGCTTAGCTCTAGAGCAGACCCAGTACTTC. It is translated as CASSLALEQTQYF.

This clonotype was detected a few times. The chain uses TRBV4-2 and TRBJ1-2; TRBD1 might be the D (5 bases). This CDR3 spans 15 amino acids. V was clipped by 0 bases and J by 4 bases, with 12 bases between them. Germline V CDR1 and CDR2: LGHNA, YNFKEQ. The CDR3 nucleotides are TGTGCCAGCAGCCAAGATATGGGAGGGGCCTATGGCTACACCTTC. As protein: CASSQDMGGAYGYTF.

This clonotype was seen only a few times. The V gene is TRBV3-1, the J gene TRBJ2-3; 7 positions match TRBD1. Germline trimming cut 2 bases from V and 2 bases from J; bases unmatched to any gene: 4. The CDR3 consists of 15 residues. Germline CDR1 is LGHDT and CDR2 is YNNKEL (reference sequence). CDR3 DNA: TGTGCCAGCAGCCAACAGGGGGTCAACACAGATACGCAGTATTTT. Amino acids: CASSQQGVNTDTQYF.

The rearrangement links TRBV7-6 to TRBJ2-1; 9 nucleotides line up with TRBD2. Trimming removed 5 bases from V and 8 bases from J; junction bases left unmatched: 7. Germline V gene lookup returns CDR1 SGHVS and CDR2 FNYEAQ. This CDR3 has 14 amino acids. In DNA form, the CDR3 reads TGTGCCAGCAGCCCAGCGGGGGGACGACATGAGCAGTTCTTC. Translating gives CASSPAGGRHEQFF.

The CDR3 nucleotides read TGTGCCAGCAGCTTATCTTTGAGTTCCGGGGAGCTGTTTTTT. Protein sequence: CASSLSLSSGELFF. The genes are TRBV7-3 and TRBJ2-2; D gene uncertain. The CDR3 sequence is 14 residues long. Germline assignment: CDR1 SGHTA and CDR2 FQGTGA. V was clipped by 2 bases and J by 6 bases, with 10 bases between them.

This clonotype has only a few counts. The J gene is TRBJ2-5, the V gene TRBV5-6; a weak D match, TRBD1 (6 bases). The ends were cut back, 3 bases at V and 2 bases at J, with 11 bases in the middle. The CDR3 spans 14 residues. Germline loops: CDR1 SGHDT, CDR2 YYEEEE. The CDR3 nucleotides read TGTGCCAGCAGCTCCAGGGGTCGTCAAGAGACCCAGTACTTC. This translates into CASSSRGRQETQYF. Complete variable domain (other parts from reference TRBV5-6 and TRBJ2-5): DAGVTQSPTHLIKTRGQQVTLRCSPKSGHDTVSWYQQALGQGPQFIFQYYEEEERQRGNFPDRFSGHQFPNYSSELNVNALLLGDSALYLCASSSRGRQETQYFGPGTRLLVL.

This clonotype was detected only a few times. The V and J genes are TRBV4-1 and TRBJ2-2; the D gene is possibly TRBD2 (5 bases). Germline assignment: CDR1 MGHRA and CDR2 YSYEKL. The CDR3 length is 14 residues. The ends were cut back, 1 base at V and 3 bases at J, with 6 bases in the middle. CDR3: CASSQAGDTGELFF. The CDR3 nucleotides read TGCGCCAGCAGCCAAGCCGGGGACACCGGGGAGCTGTTTTTT.

The V call is TRBV7-9, the J call TRBJ2-7, with D possibly being TRBD1 (6 bases). The CDR3 has 15 amino acids. Between the trimmed V and J ends, which lost 5 bases and 2 bases, there was a span of 16 bases. The germline V gene has CDR1 SEHNR and CDR2 FQNEAQ (reference sequence). CDR3 residues: CASSPPGDTPYEQYF. The CDR3 coding sequence is TGTGCCAGCAGCCCCCCCGGGGACACACCCTACGAGCAGTACTTC.

This clonotype appeared a few times. The chain has TRBV6-1 and TRBJ2-7, with 8 bases identical to TRBD1. Germline CDR1 MNHNS, CDR2 SASEGT. Trimming removed 5 bases from V and 2 bases from J; junction bases left unmatched: 8. The CDR3 sequence is 15 residues long. The CDR3 coding sequence is TGTGCCAGCAGTCCCTCAGGGACAGGAACCTACGAGCAGTACTTC. The encoded protein is CASSPSGTGTYEQYF.

The chain links TRBV24-1 to TRBJ2-3; 7 nucleotides match TRBD1. The CDR3 consists of 17 residues. After removal of 9 bases from V and 0 bases from J, the junction contained 14 bases not matched to a gene. Germline lookup yields CDR1 KGHDR and CDR2 SFDVKD. CDR3 loop: CATADPDRSTSTDTQYF. CDR3 coding DNA: TGTGCCACCGCTGATCCGGACAGGTCGACTAGCACAGATACGCAGTATTTT.

This clonotype was counted between two and nine times. The chain joins TRBV5-1 to TRBJ2-5; the match to TRBD1 covers 8 bases. J lost 0 bases, V lost 0 bases, and 4 bases had no gene match. The germline V gene has CDR1 SGHRS and CDR2 YFSETQ. The CDR3 extends over 16 amino acids. CDR3: CASSLAGGSYQETQYF. Here the CDR3 DNA reads TGCGCCAGCAGCTTGGCAGGGGGCTCCTACCAAGAGACCCAGTACTTC.

V gene TRBV4-1 combines with J gene TRBJ2-1; 8 nucleotides match TRBD2. After removal of 3 bases from V and 0 bases from J, the junction contained 13 bases not matched to a gene. This CDR3 has 19 residues. Germline loops: CDR1 MGHRA, CDR2 YSYEKL. The CDR3 loop reads CASSHPRLAGGSSYNEQFF. In nucleotides, the CDR3 is TGCGCCAGCAGCCATCCGAGGCTGGCGGGGGGTAGCTCCTACAATGAGCAGTTCTTC.

This clonotype was picked up many times. The chain links TRBV5-5 to TRBJ1-4; D ambiguous. CDR1 is SGHKS, CDR2 YYEKEE, per germline (reference sequence). V lost 2 bases and J lost 5, with 7 bases in between. This CDR3 has 13 residues. As DNA, the CDR3 is TGTGCCAGCAGCTTCGACGGGAATGAAAAACTGTTTTTT. Its protein product is CASSFDGNEKLFF.